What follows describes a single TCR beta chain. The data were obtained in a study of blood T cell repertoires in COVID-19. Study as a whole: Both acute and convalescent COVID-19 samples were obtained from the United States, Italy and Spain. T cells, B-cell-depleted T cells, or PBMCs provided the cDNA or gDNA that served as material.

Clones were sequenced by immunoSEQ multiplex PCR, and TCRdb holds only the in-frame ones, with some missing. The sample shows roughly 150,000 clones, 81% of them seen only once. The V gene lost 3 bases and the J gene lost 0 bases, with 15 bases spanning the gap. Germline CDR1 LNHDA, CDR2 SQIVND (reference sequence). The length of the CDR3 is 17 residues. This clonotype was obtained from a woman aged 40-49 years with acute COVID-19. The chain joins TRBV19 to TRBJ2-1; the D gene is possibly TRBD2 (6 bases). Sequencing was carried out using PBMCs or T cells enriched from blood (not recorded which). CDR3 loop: CASSIQETRSSYNEQFF. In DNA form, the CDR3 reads TGTGCCAGTAGTATTCAGGAGACTAGGAGCTCCTACAATGAGCAGTTCTTC.